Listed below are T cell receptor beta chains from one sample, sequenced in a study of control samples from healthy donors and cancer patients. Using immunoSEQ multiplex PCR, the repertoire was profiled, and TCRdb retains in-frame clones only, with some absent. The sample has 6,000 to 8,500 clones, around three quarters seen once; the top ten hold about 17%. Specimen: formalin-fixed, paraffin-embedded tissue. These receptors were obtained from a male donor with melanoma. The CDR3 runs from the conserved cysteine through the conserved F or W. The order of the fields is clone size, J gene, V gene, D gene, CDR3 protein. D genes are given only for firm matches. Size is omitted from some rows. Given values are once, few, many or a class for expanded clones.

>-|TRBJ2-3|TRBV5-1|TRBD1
CASSPDRGIADTQYF
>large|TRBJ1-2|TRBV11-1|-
CASSLTGSDGYTF
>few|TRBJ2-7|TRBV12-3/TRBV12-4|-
CASSLFAYEQYF
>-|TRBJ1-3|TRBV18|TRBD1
CASSADRVGNTIYF
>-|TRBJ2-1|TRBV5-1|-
CASSPMTRDGHNEQFF
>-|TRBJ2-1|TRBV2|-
CASSAEAVEQFF
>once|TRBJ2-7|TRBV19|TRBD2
CASSQAGRSSYEQYF
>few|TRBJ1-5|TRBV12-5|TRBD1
CASGLVRGGGDRVNQPQHF
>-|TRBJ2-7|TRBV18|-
CASSPPTYEQYF
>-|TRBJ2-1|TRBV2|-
CVSSEVGSYNEQFF
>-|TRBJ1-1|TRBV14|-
CASSPETPNTEAFF
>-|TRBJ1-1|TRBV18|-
CASSPGTPSTGTEAFF
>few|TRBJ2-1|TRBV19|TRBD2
CASTRTSGDASYNEQFF
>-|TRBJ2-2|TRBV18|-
CASSPRDKNTGELFF
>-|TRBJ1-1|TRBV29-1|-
CSVVGSMNTEAFF
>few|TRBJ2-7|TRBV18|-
CASSPDPYEQYF
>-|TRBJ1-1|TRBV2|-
CASSRDLNTEAFF
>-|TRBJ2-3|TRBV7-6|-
CASSRPGYDITDTQYF
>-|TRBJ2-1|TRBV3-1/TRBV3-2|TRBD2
CASSRITSGGAEDEQFF
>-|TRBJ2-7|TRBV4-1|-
CASSQLTGGRGYEQYF
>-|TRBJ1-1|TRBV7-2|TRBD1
CASSASMGQANTEAFF
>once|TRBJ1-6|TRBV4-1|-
CASSQGSTSGRNSPLHF
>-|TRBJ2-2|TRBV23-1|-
CAAHKGGSTGELFF
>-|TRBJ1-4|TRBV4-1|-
CASSHGWVGTEKLFF
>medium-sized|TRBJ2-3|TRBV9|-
CASSLWGGAEDTQYF
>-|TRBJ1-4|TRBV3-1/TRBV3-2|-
CASSQDLGGIWKKLFF
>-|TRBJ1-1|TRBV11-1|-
CASSSPTTSQNTEAFF
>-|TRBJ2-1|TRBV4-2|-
CASSQGAQGYEQFF
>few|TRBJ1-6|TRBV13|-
CASSLVRSYNSPLHF
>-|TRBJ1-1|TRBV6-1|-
CASSDRGLMNTEAFF
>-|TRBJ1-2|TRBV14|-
CASSQVTAFGYTF
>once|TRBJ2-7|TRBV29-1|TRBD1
CSVTQGAPYEQYF
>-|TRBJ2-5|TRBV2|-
CASRDSSQVETQYF
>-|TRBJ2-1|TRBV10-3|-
CAISEHDRTTYNEQFF
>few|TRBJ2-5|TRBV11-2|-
CASSFHIRRETQYF
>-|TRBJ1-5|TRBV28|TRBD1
CASSPNFGQVRWRYQPQHF
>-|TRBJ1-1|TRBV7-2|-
CASSPFTPDTEAFF
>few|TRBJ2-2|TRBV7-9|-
CASRPGPNTGELFF
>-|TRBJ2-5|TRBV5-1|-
CASSLEGSYETQYF
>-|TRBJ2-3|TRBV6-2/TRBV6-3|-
CASSYGRNTQYF
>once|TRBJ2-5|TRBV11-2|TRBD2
CASSFHLAGGQETQYF
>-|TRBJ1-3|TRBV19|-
CASSLGTSGNTIYF
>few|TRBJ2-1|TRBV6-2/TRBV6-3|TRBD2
CASSSALANEQFF
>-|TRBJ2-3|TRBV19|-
CASSLTPGIDTQYF
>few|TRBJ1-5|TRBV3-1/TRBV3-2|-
CASSQDVGQGGQPQHF
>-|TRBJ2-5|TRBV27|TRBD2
CASSLSRGLAGGETQYF